A selection of T cell receptor beta chains follows, all from one sample in a study of blood T cell repertoires in COVID-19. Only in-frame clones appear in the TCRdb table, and some are missing; sequencing was by immunoSEQ multiplex PCR. Seen here are approximately 120,000 clones, almost 85% observed once, and the top ten hold more than 10%. The sample consisted of peripheral blood. The origin of the receptors is a human donor in a cohort sampled during active COVID-19. CDR3s include the opening cysteine and the closing phenylalanine or tryptophan. D genes are given only for firm matches. Clone size is not always given. Where it is, it says once, few, many or a class for expanded clones.

TRBJ2-7 | - | TRBD2 | TRBV27 | TGTGCCAGCAGTTTATCGCCTAGCGGGGGGGTGGGAGTATCCTACGAGCAGTACTTC | CASSLSPSGGVGVSYEQYF
TRBJ1-1 | - | TRBD1 | TRBV7-8 | TGTGCCAGCAGCTTCCGACAGGGGGTAGGCCCTGAAGCTTTCTTT | CASSFRQGVGPEAFF
TRBJ2-2 | - | - | TRBV11-2 | TGTGCCAGCAGCTTACTGGTTGGGGGGAAGAACACCGGGGAGCTGTTTTTT | CASSLLVGGKNTGELFF
TRBJ2-1 | - | TRBD2 | TRBV3-1/TRBV3-2 | TGTGCCAGCAGCCAAGATCGGTGGACTAGCGGGGGGTTGAGCAATGAGCAGTTCTTC | CASSQDRWTSGGLSNEQFF
TRBJ1-5 | - | - | TRBV6-1 | TGTGCCAGCAGTGAATTTGGTCGCGGGGGTCGAATAATCGATCAGCCCCAGCATTTT | CASSEFGRGGRIIDQPQHF
TRBJ2-5 | - | TRBD2 | TRBV5-6 | TGTGCCAGCAGCTTTAGCGGGGGTGTTCATGAGACCCAGTACTTC | CASSFSGGVHETQYF
TRBJ2-5 | - | - | TRBV7-9 | TGTGCCAGCAGTTTCCCTGTGTCGGGTGTAAATGAAGAGACCCAGTACTTC | CASSFPVSGVNEETQYF
TRBJ1-2 | - | TRBD1 | TRBV5-1 | TGCGCCAGCAGCTTGGCCTCTGGAGGGGACAGGGGACCCTATGGCTACACCTTC | CASSLASGGDRGPYGYTF
TRBJ2-7 | - | - | TRBV7-2 | TGTGCCAGCAGCTCAACAGGGAACTCCTACGAGCAGTACTTC | CASSSTGNSYEQYF
TRBJ1-5 | once | - | TRBV2 | TGTGCCAGCAGGACCCAGGGGTTAGGGGTTCAGCCCCAGCATTTT | CASRTQGLGVQPQHF
TRBJ1-1 | - | - | TRBV5-1 | TGCGCCAGTGGTCGGGGTGGGAGCACTGAAGCTTTCTTT | CASGRGGSTEAFF
TRBJ2-7 | - | TRBD1 | TRBV30 | TGTGCCTGGAGAGCTTACGGGACAGTCTACGAGCAGTACTTC | CAWRAYGTVYEQYF
TRBJ2-3 | - | TRBD1 | TRBV5-1 | TGCGCCAGCAGCGTCGACAGGGGAACAGATACGCAGTATTTT | CASSVDRGTDTQYF
TRBJ2-2 | - | TRBD2 | TRBV5-1 | TGCGCCAGCAGCTTGGCCGTTATAGCGGGGGATCCCACCGGGGAGCTGTTTTTT | CASSLAVIAGDPTGELFF
TRBJ2-7 | once | - | TRBV5-8 | TGTGCCAGCAGCTTGGGGTGGAGGGGCGAGCAGTACTTC | CASSLGWRGEQYF
TRBJ1-4 | - | - | TRBV28 | TGTGCCAGCAGTAAACCCACAGGGTCTGAAAAACTGTTTTTT | CASSKPTGSEKLFF
TRBJ2-1 | - | TRBD2 | TRBV5-4 | TGTGCCAGCAGCTGGAGTGGTGGCAGCGGGGGGTACAATGAGCAGTTCTTC | CASSWSGGSGGYNEQFF
TRBJ2-1 | - | - | TRBV3-1/TRBV3-2 | TGTGCCAGCAGCCAAGGGGGGACAACCCTCTATGAGCAGTTCTTC | CASSQGGTTLYEQFF
TRBJ2-4 | - | TRBD2 | TRBV3-1/TRBV3-2 | TGTGCCAGCAGCCCTGAACTAGCGGGGGTCAAAAACATTCAGTACTTC | CASSPELAGVKNIQYF
TRBJ1-2 | - | - | TRBV5-1 | TGCGCCAGCAGCTTGGGGGAGGGTGGCTATGGCTACACCTTC | CASSLGEGGYGYTF
TRBJ2-3 | - | TRBD2 | TRBV7-3 | TGTGCCAGCAGCCCAGGGACTAGCGGGGGAGATACGCAGTATTTT | CASSPGTSGGDTQYF
TRBJ1-2 | - | - | TRBV6-5 | TGTGCCAGCCACCCCAGCGGAGGGAACTATGGCTACACCTTC | CASHPSGGNYGYTF
TRBJ2-7 | - | TRBD1 | TRBV19 | TGTGCCAGTAGTCGTCCCCCGGGACAGGGTATTGGCGAGCAGTACTTC | CASSRPPGQGIGEQYF
TRBJ1-1 | - | - | TRBV7-8 | TGTGCCAGCGGGAGGAACACTGAAGCTTTCTTT | CASGRNTEAFF
TRBJ2-1 | - | TRBD2 | TRBV7-6 | TGTGCCAGCAGCTTCCATAGCGGGGGGGCCTACAATGAGCAGTTCTTC | CASSFHSGGAYNEQFF
TRBJ2-7 | - | TRBD1 | TRBV5-1 | TGCGCCAGCAGCTTACAGGGGGGCAGCTCCTACGAGCAGTACTTC | CASSLQGGSSYEQYF
TRBJ2-7 | few | - | TRBV25-1 | TGTGCCAGCAACTCGGACAGCAACTACGAGCAGTACTTC | CASNSDSNYEQYF
TRBJ2-3 | - | - | TRBV27 | TGTGCCAGCAATCCCCATCGATCGGGGATCATTAGCACAGATACGCAGTATTTT | CASNPHRSGIISTDTQYF
TRBJ1-1 | few | TRBD1 | TRBV2 | TGTGCCAGCTGGGACAGGGACACTGAAGCTTTCTTT | CASWDRDTEAFF
TRBJ2-5 | - | TRBD1 | TRBV6-5 | TGTGCCAGCCGACAGGGGTACCAAGAGACCCAGTACTTC | CASRQGYQETQYF
TRBJ1-5 | - | TRBD1 | TRBV11-2 | TGTGCCAGCAGCTTTGACAGGGGCCCAAATCAGCCCCAGCATTTT | CASSFDRGPNQPQHF
TRBJ2-7 | - | TRBD1 | TRBV4-1 | TGCGCCAGCAGGGTCCGCGAGACAGGGTTTTACGAGCAGTACTTC | CASRVRETGFYEQYF
TRBJ1-3 | - | - | TRBV6-5 | TGTGCCAGCAGTTACCATGACCAGGCGGGAAACACCATATATTTT | CASSYHDQAGNTIYF
TRBJ2-7 | - | TRBD2 | TRBV3-1/TRBV3-2 | TGTGCCAGCAGCCAGGGGAGTAGCGGGGGGTACCCCTACGAGCAGTACTTC | CASSQGSSGGYPYEQYF
TRBJ2-5 | few | - | TRBV6-5 | TGTGCCAGCAGCCGCGGGTCGCAAGAGACCCAGTACTTC | CASSRGSQETQYF
TRBJ1-3 | few | TRBD1 | TRBV5-8 | TGTGCCAGCAGCTTGACAGGGGGCTCTGGAAACACCATATATTTT | CASSLTGGSGNTIYF
TRBJ2-7 | - | TRBD2 | TRBV5-1 | TGCGCCAGCAGCCCCCGGGGCGGGGGATTCTCCTACGAGCAGTACTTC | CASSPRGGGFSYEQYF
TRBJ2-5 | - | TRBD2 | TRBV9 | TGTGCCAGCAGCGGTAGCGGGGACCGCCAAGAGACCCAGTACTTC | CASSGSGDRQETQYF
TRBJ1-1 | few | - | TRBV5-6 | TGTGCCAGCAGCTTCGGAGGGGCTGAAGCTTTCTTT | CASSFGGAEAFF
TRBJ1-2 | - | - | TRBV3-1/TRBV3-2 | TGTGCCAGCAGCCAAGATCTTTTGGGCTACACCTTC | CASSQDLLGYTF
TRBJ2-2 | - | TRBD1 | TRBV6-5 | TGTGCCATGAGATGGACAGGGAACACCGGGGAGCTGTTTTTT | CAMRWTGNTGELFF
TRBJ1-6 | once | - | TRBV6-5 | TGTGCCAGCAGAGCGGACAGCTCCTATAATTCACCCCTCCACTTT | CASRADSSYNSPLHF
TRBJ1-1 | - | - | TRBV5-4 | TGTGCCAGCAGCTCTATGAGGGGGGAGGGAACTGAAGCTTTCTTT | CASSSMRGEGTEAFF
TRBJ1-1 | - | TRBD1 | TRBV6-1 | TGTGCCAGCAATAAAGGGACAGTGAACACTGAAGCTTTCTTT | CASNKGTVNTEAFF
TRBJ2-1 | - | TRBD2 | TRBV7-9 | TGTGCCAGCAGCCTAGCGGGGGGGGTCCACAATGAGCAGTTCTTC | CASSLAGGVHNEQFF
TRBJ2-7 | - | - | TRBV5-5 | TGTGCCAGCCTCGCCGACAGGCTCGCTCGGGGCGAGCAGTACTTC | CASLADRLARGEQYF
TRBJ2-1 | - | TRBD2 | TRBV7-6 | TGTGCCAGCAGCTTTCCCCCGGGGGGTAATGAGCAGTTCTTC | CASSFPPGGNEQFF